This T cell receptor (beta chain) was captured in a study of blood T cell repertoires in COVID-19 (TCRdb year 2020). For the study in its entirety: Samples covering the acute and convalescent phases of COVID-19 were provided by collaborators in the United States, Italy and Spain. Where HLA class I and class II types were available, the types were taken from metadata supplied by the sample provider, not from assay-based typing. Samples were obtained from the ongoing ImmuneRACE study (first 160 participants) and from roughly 1,300 subjects provided by 6 global collaborators. The prospective study material was composed of cDNA or gDNA derived from T cells, B-cell-depleted T cells, or PBMCs. Subjects who had been exposed to COVID-19, were actively infected with it, or had recovered from it provided the deeply sampled blood TCRbeta repertoires that made up the dataset. The repertoires were released in a freely available public database intended as a resource for research on the immune response to SARS-CoV-2. Nearly every sample came with metadata listing a de-identified subject ID, COVID-19 status, age in years and sex. The study at large found these results: The quantity of clinical and demographic metadata differed by source and by participant and was supplied without curation.

From its cysteine to its phenylalanine, the CDR3 spans 15 amino acids. Of all the DNA, just the CDR3 is kept, 45 bases in frame from base 1. The germline V gene provides CDR1 SGHTS and CDR2 YDEGEE. The V and J ends are trimmed by 9 bases and 0 bases, leaving 15 bases between them. TCRbeta CDR3 regions were amplified from genomic DNA by means of the immunoSEQ Assay, a bias-controlled multiplex PCR. Processing in the source paper ran as follows. The number of nucleated cells in each sample was estimated from the amplification of reference gene primers within the assay. To quantify the absolute abundance of each unique TCRbeta CDR3 rearrangement, sequence reads were collapsed and filtered. For each sample, productive Simpson clonality was calculated as the square root of Simpson's diversity index across productive rearrangements. Drawn from immuneACCESS, this table holds only the in-frame rearrangements with V and J called that TCRdb kept. Clones are partly lost; checked studies trace under half to an unresolved V gene and leave the rest unexplained. V and J calls and clone size are given by that table; D and trimming were obtained from the DNA. The sample table lists more than 65,000 clones, around 84% of them with a count of one. The ten largest clones take up 8% to 10% of the sample.

Each collaborating institution followed its own protocols to collect whole blood in K2EDTA tubes. For TCRbeta analysis, collaborators shipped samples as frozen whole blood, isolated PBMCs, or DNA extracted from either of those sample types. With regard to this clone: The antigen it binds to is not known. Base qualities are missing; no much larger clone stands one base away.

The receptor was derived from a woman older than 75 with acute or convalescent COVID-19. The sample consisted of peripheral blood. The chain couples TRBV5-8 to TRBJ1-4; no D segment can be confidently identified. This receptor carries the CDR3 CANPGGVATNEKLFF. The sequenced DNA is TGTGCCAACCCCGGAGGAGTAGCAACTAATGAAAAACTGTTTTTT.